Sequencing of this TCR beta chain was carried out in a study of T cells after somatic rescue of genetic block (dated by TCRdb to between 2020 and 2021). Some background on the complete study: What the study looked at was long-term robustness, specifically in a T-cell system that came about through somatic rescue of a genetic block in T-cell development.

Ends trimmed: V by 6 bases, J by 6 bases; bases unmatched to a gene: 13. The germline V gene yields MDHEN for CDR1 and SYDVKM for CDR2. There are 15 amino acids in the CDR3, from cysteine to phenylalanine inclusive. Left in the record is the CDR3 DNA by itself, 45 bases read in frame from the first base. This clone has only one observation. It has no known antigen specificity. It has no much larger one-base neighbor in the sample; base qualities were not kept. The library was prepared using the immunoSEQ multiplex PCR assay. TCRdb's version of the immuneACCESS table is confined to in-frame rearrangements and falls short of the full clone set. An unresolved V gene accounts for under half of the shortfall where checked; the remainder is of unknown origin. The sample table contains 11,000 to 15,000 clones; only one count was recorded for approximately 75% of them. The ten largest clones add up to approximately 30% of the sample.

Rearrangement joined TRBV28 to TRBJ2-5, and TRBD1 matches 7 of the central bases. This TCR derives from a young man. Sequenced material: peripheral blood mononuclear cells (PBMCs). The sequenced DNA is TGTGCCAGCAGGAGACAGGGTGAGGTTGCAAAGACCCAGTACTTC. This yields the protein CASRRQGEVAKTQYF.